The clone carrying this TCR beta chain has just a few counts. Its antigen is not identified. With no exception, relapse followed autologous stem cell transplantation in all patients, and brentuximab vedotin exposure varied. Complete response, partial response or progressive disease made up the best responses. The source of the sample is a study of PD-1 blockade in classical Hodgkin lymphoma. General study points: By C4D1, CD4+ diversity increased significantly, especially in complete responders. Individuals who commenced nivolumab within less than 1 year of ASCT were excluded. The baseline diversity of complete responders showed similarity to that of newly diagnosed patients.

Produced via immunoSEQ multiplex PCR; TCRdb's table is partial and in-frame only. The profile covers just over 35,000 clones, with about 70% appearing a single time and 14% taken by the ten largest. Sample: peripheral blood mononuclear cells (PBMCs), taken before the second cycle of nivolumab. The source of this sequence is a human donor with classical Hodgkin lymphoma.

CDR3: CASSMLGQGTDTQYF. The CDR3 region has the DNA TGTGCCAGTAGTATGCTGGGACAAGGCACAGATACGCAGTATTTT. The chain carries TRBV19 and TRBJ2-3; D possibly corresponds to TRBD1 (6 bases). The CDR3 consists of 15 residues. Germline V gene sequence: CDR1 LNHDA, CDR2 SQIVND (reference sequence). Trimming took 3 bases from V and 1 from J, leaving 11 bases between them.